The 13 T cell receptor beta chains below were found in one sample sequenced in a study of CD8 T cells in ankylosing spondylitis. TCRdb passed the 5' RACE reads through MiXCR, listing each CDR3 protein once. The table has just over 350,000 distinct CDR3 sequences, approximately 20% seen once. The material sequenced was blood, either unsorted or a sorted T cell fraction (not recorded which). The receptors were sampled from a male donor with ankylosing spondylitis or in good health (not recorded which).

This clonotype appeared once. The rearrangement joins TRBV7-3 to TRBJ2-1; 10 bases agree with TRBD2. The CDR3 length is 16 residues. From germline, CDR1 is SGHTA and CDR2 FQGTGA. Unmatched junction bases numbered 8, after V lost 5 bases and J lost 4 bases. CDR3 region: CASSQSGGASYNEQFF. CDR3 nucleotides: TGTGCCAGCAGCCAGAGCGGGGGGGCATCGTACAATGAGCAGTTCTTC.

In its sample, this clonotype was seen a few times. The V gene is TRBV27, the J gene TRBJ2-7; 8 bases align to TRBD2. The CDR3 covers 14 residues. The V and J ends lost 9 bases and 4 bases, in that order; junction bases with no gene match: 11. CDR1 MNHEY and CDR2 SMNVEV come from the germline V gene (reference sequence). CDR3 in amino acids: CASSPGGGGYEQYF. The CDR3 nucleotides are TGTGCCAGTAGCCCCGGGGGGGGCGGGTACGAGCAGTACTTC.

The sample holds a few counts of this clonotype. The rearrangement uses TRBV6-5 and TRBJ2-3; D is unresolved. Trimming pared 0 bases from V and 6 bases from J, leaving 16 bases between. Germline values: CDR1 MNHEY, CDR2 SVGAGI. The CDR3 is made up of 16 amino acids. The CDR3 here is CASSYSPGELGDTQYF. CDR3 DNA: TGTGCCAGCAGTTACTCACCTGGGGAACTTGGGGATACGCAGTATTTT.

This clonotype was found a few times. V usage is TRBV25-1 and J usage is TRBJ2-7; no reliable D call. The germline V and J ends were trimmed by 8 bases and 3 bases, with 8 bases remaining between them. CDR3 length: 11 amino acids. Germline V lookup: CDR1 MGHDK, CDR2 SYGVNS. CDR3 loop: CASGRYYEQYF. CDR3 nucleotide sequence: TGTGCCAGCGGCCGCTACTACGAGCAGTACTTC.

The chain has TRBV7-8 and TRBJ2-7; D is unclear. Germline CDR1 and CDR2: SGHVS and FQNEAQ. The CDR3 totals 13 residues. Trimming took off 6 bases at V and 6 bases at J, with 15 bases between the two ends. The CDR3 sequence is CASSSLPAPEQYF. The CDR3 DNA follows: TGTGCCAGCAGTTCCCTCCCGGCCCCCGAGCAGTACTTC.

For the CDR3, the DNA is TGTGCCAGCAGCCCCCCGGCCGATCCTGAAGCTTTCTTT. It codes for CASSPPADPEAFF. This chain uses TRBV9 with TRBJ1-1; D is unresolved. Trimming removed 4 bases from V and 6 bases from J, with 13 bases in between. Germline V CDR1 and CDR2: SGDLS, YYNGEE. The CDR3 loop spans 13 amino acids.

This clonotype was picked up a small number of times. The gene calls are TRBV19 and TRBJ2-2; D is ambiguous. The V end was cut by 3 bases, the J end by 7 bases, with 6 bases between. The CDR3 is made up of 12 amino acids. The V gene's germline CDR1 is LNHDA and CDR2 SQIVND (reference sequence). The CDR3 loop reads CASSIGDGELFF. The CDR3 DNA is TGTGCCAGTAGTATCGGCGACGGGGAGCTGTTTTTT.

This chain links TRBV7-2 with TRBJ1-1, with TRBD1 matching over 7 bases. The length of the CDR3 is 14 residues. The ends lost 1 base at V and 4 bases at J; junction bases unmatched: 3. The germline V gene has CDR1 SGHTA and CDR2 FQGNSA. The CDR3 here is CASSLVHRGTEAFF. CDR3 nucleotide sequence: TGTGCCAGCAGCTTAGTTCACAGGGGCACTGAAGCTTTCTTT.

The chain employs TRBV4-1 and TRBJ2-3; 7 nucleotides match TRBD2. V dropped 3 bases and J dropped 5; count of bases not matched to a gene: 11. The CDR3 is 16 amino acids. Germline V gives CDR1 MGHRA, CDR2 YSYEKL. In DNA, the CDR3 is TGCGCCAGCAGCCACCTTAGCGGGTTCGATGAAGATACGCAGTATTTT. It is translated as CASSHLSGFDEDTQYF.

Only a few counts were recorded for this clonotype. The CDR3 sequence is CASSYGTPISYEQYF. CDR3 in DNA: TGTGCCAGCAGTTACGGGACTCCAATCTCCTACGAGCAGTACTTC. This rearrangement joins TRBV6-5 to TRBJ2-7; a weak D match, TRBD2 (6 bases). The length of the CDR3 is 15 residues. In germline, CDR1 is MNHEY, CDR2 SVGAGI. Trimming took off 2 bases at V and 0 bases at J, with 11 bases between the two ends.

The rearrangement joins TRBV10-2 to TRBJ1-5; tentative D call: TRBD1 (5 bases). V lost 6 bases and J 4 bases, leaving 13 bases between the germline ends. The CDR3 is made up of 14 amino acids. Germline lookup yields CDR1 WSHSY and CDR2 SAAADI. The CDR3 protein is CASREGSSNQPQHF. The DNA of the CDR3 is TGCGCCAGCAGGGAGGGGTCCAGTAATCAGCCCCAGCATTTT.

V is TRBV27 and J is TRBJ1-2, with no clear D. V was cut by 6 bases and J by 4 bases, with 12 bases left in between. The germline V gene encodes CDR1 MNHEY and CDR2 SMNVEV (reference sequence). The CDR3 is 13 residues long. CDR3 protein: CASRPTATYGYTF. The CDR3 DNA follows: TGTGCCAGCAGACCGACCGCCACCTATGGCTACACCTTC.

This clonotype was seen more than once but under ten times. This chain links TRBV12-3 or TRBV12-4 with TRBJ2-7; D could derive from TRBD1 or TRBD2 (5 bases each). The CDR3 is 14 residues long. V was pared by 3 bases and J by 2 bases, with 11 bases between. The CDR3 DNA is TGTGCCAGCAGTTTCTGGGACGGGCCCTACGAGCAGTACTTC. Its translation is CASSFWDGPYEQYF.